The subject of this entry is one TCR beta chain. Its antigen remains unknown. This sample was taken from a study of shared clonotypes between healthy human individuals. Study outcomes and limitations: Across subsets, estimated richness was generally greater for naive than for memory populations.

Per sorted-subset replicate PCR, input was approximately 180 ng DNA, representing tens of thousands of T cell genomes. TCRdb's copy holds only in-frame clones and misses some; the assay was immunoSEQ multiplex PCR. The table has over a million clones, approximately 96% seen once. This TCR was recovered from a man aged 25 to 40 in good health. The sample comprised naive CD4+ T cells sorted from blood. The subset denotes: CD45RA+ positively selected.

CDR3 nucleotides: TGTGCCAGCAACATACAGGGGGGGCCAGAGACCCAGTACTTC. It codes for CASNIQGGPETQYF. The chain uses TRBV9 and TRBJ2-5; a weak D match, TRBD1 (8 bases). V was cut by 6 bases and J by 4 bases, with 16 bases left in between. From germline, CDR1 is SGDLS and CDR2 YYNGEE. The CDR3 covers 14 residues.